These T cell receptor beta chains were read from a single sample in a study of cytomegalovirus exposure and HLA in healthy donors. Using immunoSEQ multiplex PCR, the repertoire was profiled, and TCRdb retains in-frame clones only, with some absent. The sample includes 150,000 to 180,000 clones, 80% of them seen just once. The sample comprised PBMCs. Receptors were obtained from a woman aged 40-49 years in good health and CMV-seropositive. Both conserved end residues are part of each CDR3. D genes are given only for firm matches. Clone size, where shown, is once, few, many, or a class for clones that have expanded.

D gene	clone size	J gene	V gene	CDR3 protein	CDR3 DNA
TRBD1	NA	TRBJ2-7	TRBV28	CASSLKTGVVFYEQYF	TGTGCCAGCAGTTTAAAGACAGGGGTCGTGTTCTACGAGCAGTACTTC
NA	once	TRBJ2-2	TRBV19	CASSIIRGWVTGELFF	TGTGCCAGTAGTATAATTAGGGGCTGGGTCACCGGGGAGCTGTTTTTT
TRBD2	NA	TRBJ2-7	TRBV27	CASSLTGGSNEQYF	TGTGCCAGCAGTTTAACGGGAGGGTCCAACGAGCAGTACTTC
TRBD1	NA	TRBJ2-3	TRBV7-8	CASSSGTARADTQYF	TGTGCCAGCAGCTCCGGGACAGCCCGGGCGGATACGCAGTATTTT
TRBD1	few	TRBJ2-7	TRBV5-4	CASSLPGQDYEQYF	TGTGCCAGCAGCTTACCGGGACAGGACTACGAGCAGTACTTC
TRBD2	NA	TRBJ2-7	TRBV7-6	CASSLAGSGSSYEQYF	TGTGCCAGCAGCTTAGCGGGTAGCGGGTCCTCCTACGAGCAGTACTTC
TRBD2	NA	TRBJ2-7	TRBV6-1	CASGAGVGSYEQYF	TGTGCCAGCGGGGCGGGAGTGGGCAGCTACGAGCAGTACTTC
NA	NA	TRBJ2-1	TRBV2	CASSEDGTSNNEQFF	TGTGCCAGCAGTGAAGATGGGACTTCAAACAATGAGCAGTTCTTC
NA	NA	TRBJ2-2	TRBV19	CASSIPGMGKNTGELFF	TGTGCCAGTAGTATACCAGGGATGGGTAAGAACACCGGGGAGCTGTTTTTT
NA	NA	TRBJ1-3	TRBV7-2	CASSLGAVRNTIYF	TGTGCCAGCAGCTTAGGAGCGGTTAGAAACACCATATATTTT
TRBD1	NA	TRBJ2-7	TRBV14	CASSRQGRNEQYF	TGTGCCAGCAGCCGACAGGGCCGGAACGAGCAGTACTTC
TRBD2	NA	TRBJ2-2	TRBV27	CASSLGLAVNTGELFF	TGTGCCAGCAGTCTGGGACTAGCGGTGAACACCGGGGAGCTGTTTTTT
NA	NA	TRBJ2-3	TRBV5-1	CASSLVLGVSTDTQYF	TGCGCCAGCAGCTTGGTTCTCGGGGTTAGCACAGATACGCAGTATTTT
NA	NA	TRBJ1-2	TRBV7-9	CASSSGTPNSNYGYTF	TGTGCCAGCAGCTCCGGGACACCCAATTCTAACTATGGCTACACCTTC
TRBD2	NA	TRBJ2-1	TRBV4-2	CASTQGWGGSGREGDHEQFF	TGTGCCAGCACCCAAGGCTGGGGTGGTAGCGGGAGAGAGGGGGATCACGAGCAGTTCTTC
NA	NA	TRBJ1-1	TRBV11-3	CASSLRQGTEAFF	TGTGCCAGCAGCTTAAGGCAGGGCACTGAAGCTTTCTTT
NA	NA	TRBJ1-1	TRBV25-1	CASSGTAWNTEAFF	TGTGCCAGCAGTGGGACAGCTTGGAACACTGAAGCTTTCTTT
TRBD1	NA	TRBJ2-2	TRBV6-5	CASRPQGAHTGELFF	TGTGCCAGCAGACCACAGGGGGCCCACACCGGGGAGCTGTTTTTT
NA	NA	TRBJ1-2	TRBV5-8	CASSLAGTRLNYGYTF	TGTGCCAGCAGCTTGGCGGGGACAAGATTGAACTATGGCTACACCTTC
TRBD1	NA	TRBJ1-5	TRBV27	CASPRGGSLRDSCNQPQHF	TGTGCCAGCCCTCGTGGAGGCTCTCTCCGGGACAGCTGCAATCAGCCCCAGCATTTT
TRBD2	once	TRBJ2-5	TRBV10-1	CASSEGTSGTDQETQYF	TGCGCCAGCAGTGAAGGGACTAGCGGGACCGACCAAGAGACCCAGTACTTC
TRBD1	few	TRBJ2-7	TRBV6-1	CASSGQVVYEQYF	TGTGCCAGCTCCGGACAGGTCGTCTACGAGCAGTACTTC
TRBD1	NA	TRBJ1-2	TRBV6-8	CASSPHSTGERWYGYTF	TGTGCCAGCAGCCCTCATAGTACAGGGGAACGGTGGTATGGCTACACCTTC
TRBD2	NA	TRBJ2-7	TRBV9	CASSVGGRGYEQYF	TGTGCCAGCAGCGTAGGGGGGAGGGGCTACGAGCAGTACTTC
NA	few	TRBJ2-3	TRBV4-1	CASSLTSRVSTDTQYF	TGCGCCAGCAGCCTTACCTCTCGGGTCTCCACAGATACGCAGTATTTT
NA	NA	TRBJ2-2	TRBV27	CASSLGQGTGELFF	TGTGCCAGCAGTTTAGGGCAGGGAACCGGGGAGCTGTTTTTT
TRBD2	NA	TRBJ2-3	TRBV5-4	CASSLVGSGSTQYF	TGTGCCAGCAGTCTCGTGGGAAGCGGGAGTACGCAGTATTTT
NA	NA	TRBJ2-5	TRBV10-3	CAISDGDASGKETQYF	TGTGCCATCAGTGATGGGGATGCGAGCGGAAAAGAGACCCAGTACTTC
NA	NA	TRBJ2-2	TRBV11-3	CASSSGAHTGELFF	TGTGCCAGCAGCTCGGGAGCGCATACCGGGGAGCTGTTTTTT
TRBD2	NA	TRBJ2-7	TRBV30	CAWRETGRGTYEQYF	TGTGCCTGGAGAGAGACCGGGAGGGGAACCTACGAGCAGTACTTC
NA	NA	TRBJ2-1	TRBV7-9	CASSLSGSSYNEQFF	TGTGCCAGCAGCTTAAGCGGGTCGTCGTACAATGAGCAGTTCTTC
TRBD2	NA	TRBJ2-3	TRBV19	CATSGGGGGDTQYF	TGTGCCACGTCGGGGGGAGGAGGCGGAGATACGCAGTATTTT
TRBD1	NA	TRBJ2-3	TRBV30	CAWGRQGGTDTQYF	TGTGCCTGGGGTAGACAGGGCGGCACAGATACGCAGTATTTT
NA	once	TRBJ2-1	TRBV19	CASSAPRGYNEQFF	TGTGCCAGTAGTGCCCCCCGGGGATACAATGAGCAGTTCTTC
NA	NA	TRBJ1-3	TRBV6-5	CASSMRDRGNTIYF	TGTGCCAGCAGTATGAGGGATCGCGGAAACACCATATATTTT
TRBD2	NA	TRBJ2-7	TRBV6-1	CASRLAGADLYEQYF	TGTGCCAGCAGACTAGCGGGAGCCGACCTCTACGAGCAGTACTTC
TRBD1	NA	TRBJ1-1	TRBV5-1	CASLSGTGGTEAFF	TGCGCCAGCCTCTCCGGGACAGGGGGCACTGAAGCTTTCTTT